Below, 12 T cell receptor beta chains from the same sample are listed, as sequenced in a study of T cells in Graves' hyperthyroidism and ophthalmopathy. From RNA transcripts, TCR beta CDR3 regions were amplified. Using the HTBI primer set, a first-round RT-PCR was run on the TCR CDR3. One entry per CDR3 protein, called by TCRdb with MiXCR from the multiplex PCR reads. Of roughly 300,000 distinct CDR3 sequences listed, 14% are singletons. The sample consisted of blood. The receptors were sampled from a woman between 25 and 40 years old with Graves' hyperthyroidism.

This clonotype was observed a few times. This chain connects TRBV20-1 to TRBJ2-5, with TRBD2 identical over 7 bases. The CDR3 totals 15 residues. Germline trimming cut 0 bases from V and 5 bases from J; bases unmatched to any gene: 9. The germline gives CDR1 DFQATT, CDR2 SNEGSKA (reference sequence). CDR3 sequence: CSARDRTAGEETQYF. The CDR3 nucleotides read TGCAGTGCTAGAGACCGAACGGCGGGAGAGGAGACCCAGTACTTC.

There are many counts of this clonotype. The chain joins TRBV3-1 to TRBJ2-7; D gene uncertain. This CDR3 is built from 11 residues. Germline V gives CDR1 LGHDT, CDR2 YNNKEL (reference sequence). V lost 0 bases, J lost 6 bases, and 3 bases lay in between. The CDR3 sequence: CASSQDTEQYF. The CDR3 DNA sequence: TGTGCCAGCAGCCAAGATACCGAGCAGTACTTC.

This clonotype was seen repeatedly, ten times or more. The chain employs TRBV6-1 and TRBJ1-2, with TRBD1 matching over 7 bases. This CDR3 comprises 13 residues. V gave up 4 bases and J gave up 4 bases; unmatched junction bases: 3. CDR1 is MNHNS and CDR2 is SASEGT in the germline V gene. The CDR3 DNA follows: TGTGCCAGCAGTGTAGGGACAGTCTATGGCTACACCTTC. Translation gives CASSVGTVYGYTF.

This clonotype came up many times. This chain joins TRBV7-2 and TRBJ1-3, with unresolved D. CDR3 size: 13 residues. Trimming stripped 1 base from V and 4 bases from J, with 5 bases between. CDR1 is SGHTA and CDR2 is FQGNSA in the germline V gene. In DNA, the CDR3 is TGTGCCAGCAGCTTAGGAGTAGGAAACACCATATATTTT. Translation gives CASSLGVGNTIYF.

The V and J genes are TRBV27 and TRBJ2-2; 10 nucleotides line up with TRBD2. In germline, CDR1 is MNHEY, CDR2 SMNVEV (reference sequence). This CDR3 has 14 amino acids. With 5 bases clipped from V and 8 bases from J, the junction kept 5 bases outside the gene matches. The CDR3 DNA is TGTGCCAGCAGTCGGACTAGCGGTATTGGGGAGCTGTTTTTT. It codes for CASSRTSGIGELFF.

For this clonotype: Mismatch with germline at one junction end may stem from a read error. The chain has TRBV2 and TRBJ2-7, with D possibly TRBD1 on 6 matching bases. This CDR3 spans 15 amino acids. Germline V gene data show CDR1 as SNHLY and CDR2 as FYNNEI. CDR3 sequence reads: CASSEARQVNYEQCF. Written as DNA, the CDR3 is TGTGCCAGCAGTGAGGCCCGACAGGTAAACTACGAGCAGTGCTTC.

The gene calls are TRBV29-1 and TRBJ2-7; 9 nucleotides match TRBD2. The CDR3 length is 13 residues. The V and J ends lost 7 bases and 6 bases, in that order; junction bases with no gene match: 10. Germline-derived CDR1 and CDR2 are SQVTM and ANQGSEA. The CDR3 spells CSGRLAGEVEQYF. The CDR3 coding sequence is TGCAGCGGACGTTTAGCGGGAGAAGTCGAGCAGTACTTC.

The CDR3 spells CASGKLTGTSGNQETQYF. The CDR3 DNA reads as TGTGCCAGCGGGAAACTAACCGGGACTAGCGGGAACCAAGAGACCCAGTACTTC. The chain is built from TRBV7-9 and TRBJ2-5, with 13 bases fitting TRBD2. Germline CDR1 SEHNR, CDR2 FQNEAQ (reference sequence). CDR3 length: 18 amino acids. V was clipped by 8 bases and J by 0 bases; unmatched bases: 12. Supplemented by reference TRBV7-9 and TRBJ2-5, the full variable domain reads DTGVSQNPRHKITKRGQNVTFRCDPISEHNRLYWYRQTLGQGPEFLTYFQNEAQLEKSRLLSDRFSAERPKGSFSTLEIQRTEQGDSAMYLCASGKLTGTSGNQETQYFGPGTRLLVL.

Note on this clonotype: Being one base from a much bigger clone, this may be a read error. The chain combines TRBV29-1 with TRBJ2-7, with 9 nucleotides matching TRBD2. The germline gives CDR1 SQVTM, CDR2 ANQGSEA. V was pared by 1 base and J by 6 bases, with 7 bases of the junction left unmatched. There are 14 residues in the CDR3. Here the CDR3 DNA reads TGCAGCGTTGAAGGTTCTAGCGGGACGTGCGAGCAGTACTTC. It encodes CSVEGSSGTCEQYF.

This clonotype was observed a few times. The chain couples TRBV20-1 to TRBJ2-7, with D hard to call. V lost 6 bases and J lost 5, with 17 bases in between. The germline V gene encodes CDR1 DFQATT and CDR2 SNEGSKA (reference sequence). The CDR3 spans 13 residues. DNA of the CDR3: TGCAGTGCCACGGCCCCTCCTCGGCACGAGCAGTACTTC. Translating it yields CSATAPPRHEQYF.

This clonotype was counted only a few times. The rearrangement links TRBV27 to TRBJ1-2, with 8 bases matching TRBD1. Looked up from germline, CDR1 is MNHEY and CDR2 is SMNVEV (reference sequence). V shed 3 bases and J 4 bases; nucleotides not matched to a gene: 10. This CDR3 is built from 16 residues. CDR3 coding DNA: TGTGCCAGCAGTTTGTCAGGGGGCCTATATAGCTATGGCTACACCTTC. It yields the protein CASSLSGGLYSYGYTF.

The CDR3 DNA sequence: TGTGCCAGCAGCTTAGTGGGTTCCCGTGGTGAGCAGTACTTC. As protein: CASSLVGSRGEQYF. This chain uses TRBV11-2 with TRBJ2-7; D remains ambiguous. This CDR3 has 14 amino acids. Germline CDR1 and CDR2: SGHAT and FQNNGV. V was cut by 1 base and J by 7 bases, with 14 bases left in between.